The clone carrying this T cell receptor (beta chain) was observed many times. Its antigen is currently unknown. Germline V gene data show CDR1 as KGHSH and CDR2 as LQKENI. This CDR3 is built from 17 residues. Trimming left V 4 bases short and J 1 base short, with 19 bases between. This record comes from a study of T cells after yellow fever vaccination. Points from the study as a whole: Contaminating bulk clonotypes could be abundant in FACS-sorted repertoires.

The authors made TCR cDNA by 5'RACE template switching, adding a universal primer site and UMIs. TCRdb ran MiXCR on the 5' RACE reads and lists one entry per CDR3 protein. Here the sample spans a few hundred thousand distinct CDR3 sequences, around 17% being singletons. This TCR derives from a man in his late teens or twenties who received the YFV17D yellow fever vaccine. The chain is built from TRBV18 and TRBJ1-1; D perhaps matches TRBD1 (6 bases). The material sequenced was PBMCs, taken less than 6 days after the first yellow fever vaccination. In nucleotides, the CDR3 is TGTGCCAGCTCACTCCTCGCCGGGGGCCCATGGAACACTGAAGCTTTCTTT. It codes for CASSLLAGGPWNTEAFF.